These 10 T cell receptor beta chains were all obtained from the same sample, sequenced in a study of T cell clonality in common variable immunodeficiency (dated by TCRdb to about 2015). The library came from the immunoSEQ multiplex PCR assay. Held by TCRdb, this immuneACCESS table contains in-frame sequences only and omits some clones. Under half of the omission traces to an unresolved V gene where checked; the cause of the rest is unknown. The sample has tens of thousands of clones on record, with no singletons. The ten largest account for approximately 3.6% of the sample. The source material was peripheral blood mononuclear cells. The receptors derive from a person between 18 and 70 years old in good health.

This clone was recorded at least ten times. The sequenced part of the CDR3 DNA is TGTGCCTGGAGTGCCGGGGATTTTCAGCCC. Its protein product is CAWSAGDFQP. The whole CDR3 sequence reads CAWSAGDFQPQHF. This chain links TRBV30 with TRBJ1-5; unclear D gene. The read stops 3 residues short of the end of the CDR3; the missing end is completed from the germline J gene. Germline V CDR1 and CDR2: GTSNPN, SVGIG (reference sequence). The CDR3 totals 13 residues. Trimming cost V 1 base and J 6 bases, with 10 bases left between them.

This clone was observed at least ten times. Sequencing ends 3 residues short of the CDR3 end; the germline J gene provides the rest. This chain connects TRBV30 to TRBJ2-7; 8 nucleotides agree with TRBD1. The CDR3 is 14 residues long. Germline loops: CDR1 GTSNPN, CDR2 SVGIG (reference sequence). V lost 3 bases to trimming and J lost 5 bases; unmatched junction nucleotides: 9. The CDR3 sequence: CAWRGQGAFDEQYF. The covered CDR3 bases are TGTGCCTGGAGGGGTCAGGGGGCTTTCGACGAG.

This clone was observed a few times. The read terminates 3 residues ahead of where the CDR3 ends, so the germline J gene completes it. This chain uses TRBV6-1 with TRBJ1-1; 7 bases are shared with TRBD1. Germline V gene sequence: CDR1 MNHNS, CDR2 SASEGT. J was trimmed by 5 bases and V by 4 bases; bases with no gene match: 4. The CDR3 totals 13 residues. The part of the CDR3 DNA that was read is TGTGCCAGCAGTGGCAGGGGGGAGACTGAA. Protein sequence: CASSGRGETE. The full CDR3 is CASSGRGETEAFF.

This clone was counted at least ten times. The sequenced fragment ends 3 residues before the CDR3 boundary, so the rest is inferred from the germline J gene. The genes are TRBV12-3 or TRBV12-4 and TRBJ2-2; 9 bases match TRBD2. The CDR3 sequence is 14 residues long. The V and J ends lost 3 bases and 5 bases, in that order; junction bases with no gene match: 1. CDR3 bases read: TGTGCCAGCAGTTTGCTAGCGGGAACCGGGGAG. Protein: CASSLLAGTGE. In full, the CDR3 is CASSLLAGTGELFF.

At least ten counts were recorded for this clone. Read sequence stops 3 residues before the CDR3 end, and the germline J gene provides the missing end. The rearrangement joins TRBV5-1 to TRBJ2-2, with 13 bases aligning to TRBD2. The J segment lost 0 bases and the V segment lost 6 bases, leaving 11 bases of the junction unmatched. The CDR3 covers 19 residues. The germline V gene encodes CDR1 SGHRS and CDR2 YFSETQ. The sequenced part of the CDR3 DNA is TGCGCCAGCAAAGAATATCCGGGACTAGCGGGGACGAACACCGGGGAG. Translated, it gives CASKEYPGLAGTNTGE. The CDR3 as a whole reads CASKEYPGLAGTNTGELFF.

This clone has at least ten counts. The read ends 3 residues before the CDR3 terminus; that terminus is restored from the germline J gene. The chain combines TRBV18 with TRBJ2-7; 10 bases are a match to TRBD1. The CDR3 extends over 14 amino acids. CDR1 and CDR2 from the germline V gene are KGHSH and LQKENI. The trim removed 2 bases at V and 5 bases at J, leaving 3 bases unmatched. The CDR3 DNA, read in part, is TGTGCCAGCTCACCAAGGACAGGGGGGGACGAG. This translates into CASSPRTGGDE. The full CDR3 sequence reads CASSPRTGGDEQYF.

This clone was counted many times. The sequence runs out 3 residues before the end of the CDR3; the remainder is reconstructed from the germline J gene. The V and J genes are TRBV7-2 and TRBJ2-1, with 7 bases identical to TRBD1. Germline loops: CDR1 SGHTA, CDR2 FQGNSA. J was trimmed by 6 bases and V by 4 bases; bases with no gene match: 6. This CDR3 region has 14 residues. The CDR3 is CASSSTGVGNEQFF. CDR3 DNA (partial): TGTGCCAGCAGCTCTACAGGGGTTGGCAATGAG.

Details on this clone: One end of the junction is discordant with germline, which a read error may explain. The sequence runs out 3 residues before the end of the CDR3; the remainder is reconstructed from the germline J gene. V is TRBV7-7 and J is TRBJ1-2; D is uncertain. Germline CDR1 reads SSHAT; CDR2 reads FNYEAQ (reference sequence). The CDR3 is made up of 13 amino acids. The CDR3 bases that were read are TGTGCTAGCAGCTTAGCCCCGCGTCACGAC. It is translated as CASSLAPRHD. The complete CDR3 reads CASSLAPRHDYTF.

The sequenced CDR3 bases are TGTGCCATCAGTGACCGCAGACTAGCGGGGGGGACCTACGAG. Residues: CAISDRRLAGGTYE. The whole CDR3 sequence is CAISDRRLAGGTYEQYF. The chain combines TRBV10-3 with TRBJ2-7, with TRBD2 identical over 14 bases. The CDR3 extends 3 residues past the end of the read, so its final part is completed from the germline J gene. The trim removed 3 bases at V and 2 bases at J, leaving 6 bases unmatched. Per germline, CDR1 ENHRY and CDR2 SYGVKD. This CDR3 comprises 17 residues.

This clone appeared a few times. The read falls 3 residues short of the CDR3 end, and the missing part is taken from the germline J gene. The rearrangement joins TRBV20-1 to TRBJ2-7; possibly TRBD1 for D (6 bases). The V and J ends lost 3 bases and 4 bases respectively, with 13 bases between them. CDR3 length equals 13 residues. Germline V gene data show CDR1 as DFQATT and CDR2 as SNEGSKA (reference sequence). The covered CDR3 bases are TGCAGTGCTAGTACCTGGACAGTTTACGAG. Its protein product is CSASTWTVYE. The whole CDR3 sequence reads CSASTWTVYEQYF.